This T cell receptor beta chain came from a study of Graves' ophthalmopathy and Graves' hyperthyroidism. Points from the study as a whole: Between ophthalmopathy and stable hyperthyroidism, a 13-signature model drew a separation with 87.88% sensitivity and over 80% specificity.

Germline CDR1 reads KGHDR; CDR2 reads SFDVKD. The length of the CDR3 is 16 residues. V shed 4 bases and J shed 4 bases, with 18 bases lying between them. There are many counts of this clonotype. What it binds is unknown. TCR beta CDR3 regions were amplified from RNA transcripts. The first round was an RT-PCR with HTBI primers, and the second round was a multiplex PCR. TCRdb recomputed calls from the multiplex PCR reads with MiXCR, one row per CDR3 protein. The sample has 340,000 or so distinct CDR3 sequences, 15% to 20% seen once. The chain recombines TRBV24-1 with TRBJ2-5, with D possibly matching TRBD1 (6 bases). Material: peripheral blood. The sequence derives from an adult man with Graves' ophthalmopathy. The CDR3 sequence is CATSDRDQGNPETQYF. In DNA, the CDR3 is TGTGCCACCAGTGACCGAGACCAGGGGAACCCAGAGACCCAGTACTTC.